This is a list of T cell receptor beta chains from one sample in a study of CD8 T cells in ankylosing spondylitis. TCRdb reprocessed the 5' RACE reads with MiXCR, giving one entry per CDR3 protein. The data hold 150,000 to 200,000 distinct CDR3 sequences, with 15% to 20% observed a single time. Sequencing input: blood, either unsorted or a sorted T cell fraction (not recorded which). The receptors shown here come from a male donor under 35 with ankylosing spondylitis or in good health (not recorded which). The CDR3 runs from the conserved cysteine through the conserved F or W. A D gene is named only where the DNA matches it firmly. The size entry is marked missing in some rows and otherwise reads once, few, many or a size class.

J gene | D gene | clone size | V gene | CDR3 DNA | CDR3 protein
TRBJ2-1 | TRBD2 | few | TRBV5-1 | TGCGCCAGCAGCCCGGTAGGGACTAGCGGGATGAGTGAGCAGTTCTTC | CASSPVGTSGMSEQFF
TRBJ1-1 | NA | many | TRBV25-1 | TGTGCCAGACGGGAGGGGATGAACACTGAAGCTTTCTTT | CARREGMNTEAFF
TRBJ1-6 | NA | many | TRBV30 | TGTGCCTGGAGATGGGGAGATAATTCACCCCTCCACTTT | CAWRWGDNSPLHF
TRBJ2-4 | NA | many | TRBV24-1 | TGTGCCACCAGTGATGGGACCTGGGGCAAAAACATTCAGTACTTC | CATSDGTWGKNIQYF
TRBJ1-5 | NA | many | TRBV6-6 | TGTGCCAGCAGGGACACAGGTCCGGGGGACAATCAGCCCCAGCATTTT | CASRDTGPGDNQPQHF
TRBJ1-3 | NA | few | TRBV19 | TGTGCCACCAGATCTGGAAACACCATATATTTT | CATRSGNTIYF
TRBJ1-4 | TRBD1 | many | TRBV5-6 | TGTGCCAGCAGCTTGAAAACAGGGGCGCAGAATGAAAAACTGTTTTTT | CASSLKTGAQNEKLFF
TRBJ2-1 | NA | NA | TRBV2 | TGTGCCAGCAGTGAAGAGGGCATTCTTTCGAATGAGCAGTTCTTC | CASSEEGILSNEQFF
TRBJ1-1 | NA | many | TRBV11-2 | TGTGCCAGCAGCTTAGAAGGAGGGTTCCTGAACACTGAAGCTTTCTTT | CASSLEGGFLNTEAFF
TRBJ2-4 | NA | NA | TRBV20-1 | TGCAGTGCTATCTTTGGGCAGAGAGCCAAAAACATTCAGTACTTC | CSAIFGQRAKNIQYF
TRBJ2-2 | NA | many | TRBV29-1 | TGCAGCGTCACCAGGGTTACCGGGGAGCTGTTTTTT | CSVTRVTGELFF
TRBJ2-1 | NA | many | TRBV9 | TGTGCCAGCAGCGCCGACCGGAATGAGCAGTTCTTC | CASSADRNEQFF
TRBJ2-7 | NA | many | TRBV9 | TGTGCCAGCAGCGTAGGGGTCCTTGCTGCTCAGCAGTACTTC | CASSVGVLAAQQYF
TRBJ2-2 | NA | NA | TRBV10-3 | TGTGCCATCAGCAAGACTACCAACACCGGGGAGCTGTTTTTT | CAISKTTNTGELFF
TRBJ2-2 | TRBD1 | NA | TRBV20-1 | TGCAGTGCTAGGTGGCAGGGGGACACCGGGGAGCTGTTTTTT | CSARWQGDTGELFF
TRBJ1-5 | NA | many | TRBV20-1 | TGCAGTGCTAGTCGAGGGCCTGGTATCCAGCCCCAGCATTTT | CSASRGPGIQPQHF
TRBJ2-3 | NA | NA | TRBV20-1 | TGCAGTGCCACACCGATGCGGAGCACAGATACGCAGTATTTT | CSATPMRSTDTQYF
TRBJ2-5 | TRBD2 | many | TRBV6-5 | TGTGCCAGCTCCCGGGGGGGGCAAACCAGAGAGACCCAGTACTTC | CASSRGGQTRETQYF
TRBJ2-2 | NA | many | TRBV5-5 | TGTGCCAGCAGCCTGACCCAGGCGGCCGGGGAGCTGTTTTTT | CASSLTQAAGELFF
TRBJ2-1 | NA | many | TRBV11-2 | TGTGCCAGCAGCTTAGTATCCCACGGGTATACAGTGGTAGAGCAGTTCTTC | CASSLVSHGYTVVEQFF
TRBJ1-6 | NA | few | TRBV3-1 | TGTGCCAGCAGCCAGGTCCCCTTGGCACCCCTCCACTTT | CASSQVPLAPLHF
TRBJ1-2 | NA | many | TRBV12-3/TRBV12-4 | TGTGCCAGCAACAACCGGAGGGGGGGCTACACCTTC | CASNNRRGGYTF